This T cell receptor (beta chain) is drawn from a study of cytomegalovirus exposure and HLA in healthy donors. General study findings and limits: Researchers counted approximately 160 TCR beta chains as cytomegalovirus-associated. For most TCR beta V segments, an earlier analysis put the productive rate at about 87% or about 30% of the time.

Amplification used 60 Vbeta primers and 13 Jbeta primers. Sequenced by immunoSEQ multiplex PCR; TCRdb stores in-frame clones only, minus some. Recorded for this sample: about 120,000 clones. Remarks on this clone: The antigen is unknown.

This sequence originates from a young man in good health and CMV-seronegative. Sequenced: PBMCs.

The CDR3 protein is CASSLSMGGDTDTQYF. CDR3 sequence (DNA): TGCGCCAGCAGCTTGAGTATGGGGGGGGATACAGATACGCAGTATTTT. The chain employs TRBV5-1 and TRBJ2-3; 7 bases align to TRBD2. The CDR3 is made up of 16 amino acids. The trim removed 1 base at V and 3 bases at J, leaving 8 bases unmatched. Germline CDR1 and CDR2: SGHRS and YFSETQ.